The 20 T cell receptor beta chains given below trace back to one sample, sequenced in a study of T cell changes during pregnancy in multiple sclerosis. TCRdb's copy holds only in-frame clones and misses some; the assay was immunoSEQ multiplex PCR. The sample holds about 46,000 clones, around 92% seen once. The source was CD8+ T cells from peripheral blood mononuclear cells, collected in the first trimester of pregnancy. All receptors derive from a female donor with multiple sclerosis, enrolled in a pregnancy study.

CDR3 protein: CASSIDSRAPVNLGASTDTQYF. In nucleotides, the CDR3 is TGTGCCAGTAGTATAGATTCGAGGGCCCCGGTAAATTTGGGGGCTTCTACAGATACGCAGTATTTT. V is TRBV19 and J is TRBJ2-3; possibly TRBD1 for D (6 bases). CDR1 is LNHDA, CDR2 SQIVND, per germline (reference sequence). This CDR3 contains 22 residues. The germline V and J ends were trimmed by 0 bases and 3 bases, with 31 bases remaining between them.

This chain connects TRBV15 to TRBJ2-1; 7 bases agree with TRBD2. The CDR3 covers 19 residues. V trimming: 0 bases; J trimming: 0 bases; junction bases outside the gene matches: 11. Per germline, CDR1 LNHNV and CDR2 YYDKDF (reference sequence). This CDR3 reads CATSREGGEEAASYNEQFF. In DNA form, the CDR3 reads TGTGCCACCAGCAGAGAGGGAGGGGAGGAAGCGGCCTCCTACAATGAGCAGTTCTTC.

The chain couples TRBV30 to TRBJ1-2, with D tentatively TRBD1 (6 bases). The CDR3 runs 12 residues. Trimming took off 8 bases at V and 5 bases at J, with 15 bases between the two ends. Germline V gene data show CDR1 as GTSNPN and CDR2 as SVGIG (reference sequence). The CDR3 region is CARGGQGYGYTF. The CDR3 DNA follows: TGTGCCCGGGGGGGGCAAGGGTATGGCTACACCTTC.

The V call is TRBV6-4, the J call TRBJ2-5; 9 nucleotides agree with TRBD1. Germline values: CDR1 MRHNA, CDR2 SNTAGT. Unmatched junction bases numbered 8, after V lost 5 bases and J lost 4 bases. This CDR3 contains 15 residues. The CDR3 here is CASSPGQGGLETQYF. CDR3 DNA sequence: TGTGCCAGCAGTCCGGGACAGGGAGGGTTAGAGACCCAGTACTTC.

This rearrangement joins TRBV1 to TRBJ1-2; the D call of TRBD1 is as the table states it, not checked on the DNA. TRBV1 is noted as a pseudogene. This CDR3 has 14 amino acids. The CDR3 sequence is CTSSRDRGFYGYTF. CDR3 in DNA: TGCACCAGCAGCCGGGACAGGGGATTCTATGGCTACACCTTC.

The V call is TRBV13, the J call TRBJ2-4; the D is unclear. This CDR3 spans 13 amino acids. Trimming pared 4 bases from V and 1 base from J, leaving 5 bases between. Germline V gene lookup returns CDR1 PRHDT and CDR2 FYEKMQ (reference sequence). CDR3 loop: CASSSAAKNIQYF. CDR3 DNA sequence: TGTGCCAGCAGCTCCGCGGCCAAAAACATTCAGTACTTC.

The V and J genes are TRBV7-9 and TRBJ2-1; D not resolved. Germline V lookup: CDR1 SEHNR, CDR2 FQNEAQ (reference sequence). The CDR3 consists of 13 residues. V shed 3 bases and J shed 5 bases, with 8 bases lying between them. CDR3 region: CASSFSTNNEQFF. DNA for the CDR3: TGTGCCAGCAGCTTCAGTACAAACAATGAGCAGTTCTTC.

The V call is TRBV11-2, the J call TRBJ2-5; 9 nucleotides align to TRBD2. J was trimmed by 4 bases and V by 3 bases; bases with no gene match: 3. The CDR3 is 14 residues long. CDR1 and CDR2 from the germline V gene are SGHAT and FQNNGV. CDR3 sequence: CASSFLAGIETQYF. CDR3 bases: TGTGCCAGCAGCTTCCTAGCGGGGATAGAGACCCAGTACTTC.

The CDR3 spells CASSSDPRDFIETQYF. The DNA of the CDR3 is TGTGCCAGCAGCTCCGACCCCCGGGACTTCATAGAGACCCAGTACTTC. The chain combines TRBV7-7 with TRBJ2-5, with D perhaps TRBD2 (6 bases). Germline lookup yields CDR1 SSHAT and CDR2 FNYEAQ (reference sequence). The CDR3 length is 16 residues. The V gene lost 4 bases and the J gene lost 4 bases, with 19 bases spanning the gap.

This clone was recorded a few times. The chain's CDR3 is CASRGQRGGADTQYF. In DNA form, the CDR3 reads TGTGCCAGCCGGGGTCAGCGGGGGGGCGCAGATACGCAGTATTTT. This rearrangement joins TRBV9 to TRBJ2-3; 10 bases fit TRBD2. Looked up from germline, CDR1 is SGDLS and CDR2 is YYNGEE. Trimming took 7 bases from V and 4 from J; bases not matched to a gene: 9. This CDR3 comprises 15 residues. The complete variable domain, with remaining parts taken from reference TRBV9 and TRBJ2-3, reads DSGVTQTPKHLITATGQRVTLRCSPRSGDLSVYWYQQSLDQGLQFLIQYYNGEERAKGNILERFSAQQFPDLHSELNLSSLELGDSALYFCASRGQRGGADTQYFGPGTRLTVL.

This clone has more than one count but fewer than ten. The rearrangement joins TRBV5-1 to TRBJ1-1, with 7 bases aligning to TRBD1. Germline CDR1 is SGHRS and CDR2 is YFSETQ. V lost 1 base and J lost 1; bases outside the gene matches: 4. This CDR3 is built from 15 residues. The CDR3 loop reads CASSLIGTANTEAFF. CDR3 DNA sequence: TGCGCCAGCAGCTTGATCGGGACAGCGAACACTGAAGCTTTCTTT.

CDR3 nucleotide sequence: TGTGCCAGTAGTATACTCCCTGGACAGGGTAACACTGAAGCTTTCTTT. Protein sequence: CASSILPGQGNTEAFF. This sequence joins TRBV19 and TRBJ1-1, with TRBD1 identical over 8 bases. The CDR3 length is 16 residues. Per germline, CDR1 LNHDA and CDR2 SQIVND (reference sequence). V dropped 2 bases and J dropped 2; count of bases not matched to a gene: 7.

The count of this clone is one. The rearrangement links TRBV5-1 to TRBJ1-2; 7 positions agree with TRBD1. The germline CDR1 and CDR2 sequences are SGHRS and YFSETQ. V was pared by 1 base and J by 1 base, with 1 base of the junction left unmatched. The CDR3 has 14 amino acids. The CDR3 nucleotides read TGCGCCAGCAGCTTGAGGGACAGTAACTATGGCTACACCTTC. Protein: CASSLRDSNYGYTF.

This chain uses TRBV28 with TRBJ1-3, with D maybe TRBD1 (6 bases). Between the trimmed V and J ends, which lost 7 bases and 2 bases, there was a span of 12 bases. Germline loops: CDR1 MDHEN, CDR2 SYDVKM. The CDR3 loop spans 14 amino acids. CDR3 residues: CASTRPGAGNTIYF. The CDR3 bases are TGTGCCAGCACCAGACCAGGGGCTGGAAACACCATATATTTT.

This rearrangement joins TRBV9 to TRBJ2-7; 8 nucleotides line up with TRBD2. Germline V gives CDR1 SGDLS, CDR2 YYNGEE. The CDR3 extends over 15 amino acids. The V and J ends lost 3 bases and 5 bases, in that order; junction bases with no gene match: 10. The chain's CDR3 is CASSASGSATNEQYF. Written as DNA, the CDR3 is TGTGCCAGCAGCGCAAGCGGGAGCGCTACAAACGAGCAGTACTTC.

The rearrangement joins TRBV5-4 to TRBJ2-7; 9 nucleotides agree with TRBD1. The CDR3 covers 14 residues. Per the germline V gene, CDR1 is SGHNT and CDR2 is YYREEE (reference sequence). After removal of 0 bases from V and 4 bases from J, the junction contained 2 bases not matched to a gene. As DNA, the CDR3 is TGTGCCAGCAGCTTGGACAGGGGGCAGTACGAGCAGTACTTC. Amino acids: CASSLDRGQYEQYF.

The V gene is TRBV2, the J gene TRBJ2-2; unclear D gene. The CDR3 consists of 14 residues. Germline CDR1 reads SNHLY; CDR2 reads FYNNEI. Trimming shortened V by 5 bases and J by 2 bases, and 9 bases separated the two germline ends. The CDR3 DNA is TGTGCCAGCAGTACATACTACAACACCGGGGAGCTGTTTTTT. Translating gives CASSTYYNTGELFF.

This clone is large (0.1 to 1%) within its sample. The CDR3 sequence: CASSPTGGLLEQYF. CDR3 sequence (DNA): TGTGCCAGCAGCCCAACCGGGGGACTGCTCGAGCAGTACTTC. V and J are TRBV7-9 and TRBJ2-7; tentatively, D is TRBD2 (6 bases). CDR3 length equals 14 residues. Looked up from germline, CDR1 is SEHNR and CDR2 is FQNEAQ (reference sequence). Trimming took off 5 bases at V and 6 bases at J, with 17 bases between the two ends.

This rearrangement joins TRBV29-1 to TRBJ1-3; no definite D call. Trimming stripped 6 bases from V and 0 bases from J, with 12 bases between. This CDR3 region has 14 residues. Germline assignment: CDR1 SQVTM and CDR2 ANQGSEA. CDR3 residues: CSVARLDSGNTIYF. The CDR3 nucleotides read TGCAGCGTAGCTAGACTGGACTCTGGAAACACCATATATTTT.

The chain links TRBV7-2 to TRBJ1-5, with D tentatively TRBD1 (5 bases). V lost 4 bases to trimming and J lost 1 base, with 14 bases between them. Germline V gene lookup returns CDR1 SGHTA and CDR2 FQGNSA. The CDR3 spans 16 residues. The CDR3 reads CASSSMGEASNQPQHF. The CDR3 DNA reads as TGTGCCAGCAGCTCAATGGGGGAGGCAAGCAATCAGCCCCAGCATTTT.